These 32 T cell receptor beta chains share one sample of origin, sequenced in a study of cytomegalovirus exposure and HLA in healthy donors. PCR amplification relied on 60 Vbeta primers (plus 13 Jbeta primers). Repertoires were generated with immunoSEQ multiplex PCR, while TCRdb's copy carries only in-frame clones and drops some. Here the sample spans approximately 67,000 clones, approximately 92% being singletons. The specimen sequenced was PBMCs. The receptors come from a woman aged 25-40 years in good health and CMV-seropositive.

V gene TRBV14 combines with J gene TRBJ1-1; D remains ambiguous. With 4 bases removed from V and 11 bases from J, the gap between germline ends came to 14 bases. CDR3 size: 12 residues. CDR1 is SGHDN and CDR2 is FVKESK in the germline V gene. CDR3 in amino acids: CASSRVEARAFF. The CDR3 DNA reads TGTGCCAGCAGCCGGGTGGAGGCCCGGGCTTTCTTT.

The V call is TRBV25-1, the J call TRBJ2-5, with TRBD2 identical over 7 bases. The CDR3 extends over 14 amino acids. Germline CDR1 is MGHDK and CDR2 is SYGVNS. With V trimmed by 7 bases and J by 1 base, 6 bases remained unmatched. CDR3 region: CASTEGGPQETQYF. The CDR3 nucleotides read TGTGCCAGCACGGAGGGAGGGCCCCAAGAGACCCAGTACTTC.

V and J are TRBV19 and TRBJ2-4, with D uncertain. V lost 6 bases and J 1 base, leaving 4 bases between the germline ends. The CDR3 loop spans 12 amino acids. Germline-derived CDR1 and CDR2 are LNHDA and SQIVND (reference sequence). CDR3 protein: CASSRAKNIQYF. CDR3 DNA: TGTGCCAGTAGCAGGGCCAAAAACATTCAGTACTTC.

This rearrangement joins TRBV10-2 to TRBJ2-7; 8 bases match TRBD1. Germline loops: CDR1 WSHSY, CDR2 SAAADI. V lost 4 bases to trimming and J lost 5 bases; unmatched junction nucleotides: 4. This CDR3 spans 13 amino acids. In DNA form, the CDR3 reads TGCGCCAGCAGTGGGGACAGGAACAACGAGCAGTACTTC. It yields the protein CASSGDRNNEQYF.

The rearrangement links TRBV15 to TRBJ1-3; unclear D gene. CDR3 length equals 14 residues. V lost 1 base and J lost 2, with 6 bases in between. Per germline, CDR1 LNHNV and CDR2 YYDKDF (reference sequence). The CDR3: CATSRGPAGNTIYF. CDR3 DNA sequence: TGTGCCACCAGCAGAGGGCCAGCTGGAAACACCATATATTTT.

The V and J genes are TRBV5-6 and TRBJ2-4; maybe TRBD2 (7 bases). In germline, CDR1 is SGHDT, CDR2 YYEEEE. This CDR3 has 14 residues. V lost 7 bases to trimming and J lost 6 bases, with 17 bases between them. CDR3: CASGRGAGRNIQYF. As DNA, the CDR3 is TGTGCCAGCGGACGGGGGGCAGGGAGAAACATTCAGTACTTC.

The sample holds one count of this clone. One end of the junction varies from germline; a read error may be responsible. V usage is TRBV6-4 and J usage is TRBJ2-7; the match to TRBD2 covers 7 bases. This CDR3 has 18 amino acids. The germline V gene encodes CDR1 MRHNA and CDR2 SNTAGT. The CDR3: CASSDSGLAVHRTYERYF. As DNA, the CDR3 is TGTGCCAGCAGTGACTCGGGTCTAGCGGTCCACCGTACCTACGAGCGGTACTTC.

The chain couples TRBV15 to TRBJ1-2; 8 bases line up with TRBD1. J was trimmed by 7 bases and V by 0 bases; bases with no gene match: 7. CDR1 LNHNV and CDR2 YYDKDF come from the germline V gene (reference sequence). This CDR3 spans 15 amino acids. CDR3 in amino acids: CATSRDQDRVAGYTF. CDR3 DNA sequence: TGTGCCACCAGCAGAGATCAGGACAGGGTAGCTGGCTACACCTTC.

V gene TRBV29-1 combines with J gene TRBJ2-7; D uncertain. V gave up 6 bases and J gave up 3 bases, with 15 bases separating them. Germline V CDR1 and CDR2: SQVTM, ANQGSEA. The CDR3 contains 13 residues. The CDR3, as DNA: TGCAGCGTCAGGATCCCCGACGGCTACGAGCAGTACTTC. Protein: CSVRIPDGYEQYF.

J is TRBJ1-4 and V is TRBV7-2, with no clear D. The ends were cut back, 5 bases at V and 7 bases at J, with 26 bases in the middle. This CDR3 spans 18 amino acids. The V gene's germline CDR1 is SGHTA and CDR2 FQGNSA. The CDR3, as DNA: TGTGCCAGCAGCCGACTTGGCCCGGGGAGGGCCTTGGGTGAAAAACTGTTTTTT. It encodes CASSRLGPGRALGEKLFF.

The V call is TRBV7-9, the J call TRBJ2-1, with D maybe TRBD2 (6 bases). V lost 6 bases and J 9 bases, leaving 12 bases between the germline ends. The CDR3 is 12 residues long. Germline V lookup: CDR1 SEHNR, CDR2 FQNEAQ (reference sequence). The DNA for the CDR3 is TGTGCCAGCAGTCTAACTAGCAGTGAGCAGTTCTTC. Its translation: CASSLTSSEQFF.

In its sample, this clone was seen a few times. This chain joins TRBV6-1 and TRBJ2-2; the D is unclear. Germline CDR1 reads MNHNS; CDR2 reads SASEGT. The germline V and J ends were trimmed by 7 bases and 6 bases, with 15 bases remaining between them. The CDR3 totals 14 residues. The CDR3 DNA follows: TGTGCCAGCACTCTCGACGGGTTCCCCGGGGAGCTGTTTTTT. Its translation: CASTLDGFPGELFF.

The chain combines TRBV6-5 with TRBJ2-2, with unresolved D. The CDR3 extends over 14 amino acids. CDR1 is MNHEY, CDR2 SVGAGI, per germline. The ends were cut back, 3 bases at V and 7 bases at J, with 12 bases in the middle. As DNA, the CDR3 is TGTGCCAGCAGTTATACCCCAGCGAGCGGGGAGCTGTTTTTT. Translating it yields CASSYTPASGELFF.

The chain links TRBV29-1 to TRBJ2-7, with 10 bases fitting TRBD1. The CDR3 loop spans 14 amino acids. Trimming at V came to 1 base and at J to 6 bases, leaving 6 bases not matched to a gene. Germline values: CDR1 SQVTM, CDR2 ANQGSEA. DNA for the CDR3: TGCAGCGTTGAAGTCGGGACAGGGGCTTCCGAGCAGTACTTC. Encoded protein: CSVEVGTGASEQYF.

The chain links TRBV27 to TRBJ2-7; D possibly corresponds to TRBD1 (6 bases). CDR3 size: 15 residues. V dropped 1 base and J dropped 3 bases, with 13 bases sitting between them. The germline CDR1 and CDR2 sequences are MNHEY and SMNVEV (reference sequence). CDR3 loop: CASSLLGTSLYEQYF. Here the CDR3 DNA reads TGTGCCAGCAGTTTATTAGGGACATCTCTCTACGAGCAGTACTTC.

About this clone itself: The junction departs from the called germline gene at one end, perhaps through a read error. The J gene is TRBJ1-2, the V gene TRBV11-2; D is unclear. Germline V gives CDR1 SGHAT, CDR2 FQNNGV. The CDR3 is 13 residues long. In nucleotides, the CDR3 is TGTGCCAGCAGGTTAGCGGGGAGCTATGGCTACACCTTC. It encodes CASRLAGSYGYTF.

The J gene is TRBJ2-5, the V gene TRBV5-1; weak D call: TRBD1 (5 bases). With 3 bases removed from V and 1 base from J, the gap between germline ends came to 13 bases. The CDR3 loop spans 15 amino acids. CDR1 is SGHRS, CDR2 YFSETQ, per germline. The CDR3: CASSSQTGIQETQYF. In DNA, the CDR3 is TGCGCCAGCAGCTCACAAACAGGAATCCAAGAGACCCAGTACTTC.

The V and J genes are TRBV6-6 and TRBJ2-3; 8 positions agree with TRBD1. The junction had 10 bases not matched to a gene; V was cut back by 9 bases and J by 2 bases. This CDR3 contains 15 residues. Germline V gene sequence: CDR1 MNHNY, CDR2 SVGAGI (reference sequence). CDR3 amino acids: CASRRDRKNTDTQYF. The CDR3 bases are TGTGCCAGTCGAAGGGACAGGAAAAACACAGATACGCAGTATTTT.

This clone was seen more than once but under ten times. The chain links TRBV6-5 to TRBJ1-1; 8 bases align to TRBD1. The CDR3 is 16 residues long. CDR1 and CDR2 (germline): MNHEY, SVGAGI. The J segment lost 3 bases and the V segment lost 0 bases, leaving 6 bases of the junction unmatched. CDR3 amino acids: CASSYSQGAADTEAFF. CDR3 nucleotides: TGTGCCAGCAGTTACTCGCAGGGGGCCGCGGACACTGAAGCTTTCTTT.

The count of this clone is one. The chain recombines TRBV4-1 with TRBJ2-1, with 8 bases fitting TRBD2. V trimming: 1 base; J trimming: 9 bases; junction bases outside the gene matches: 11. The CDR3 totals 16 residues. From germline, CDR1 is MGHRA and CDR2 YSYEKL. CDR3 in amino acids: CASSQVGTSPPGEQFF. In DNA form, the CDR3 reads TGCGCCAGCAGCCAAGTCGGGACTAGTCCTCCAGGTGAGCAGTTCTTC.

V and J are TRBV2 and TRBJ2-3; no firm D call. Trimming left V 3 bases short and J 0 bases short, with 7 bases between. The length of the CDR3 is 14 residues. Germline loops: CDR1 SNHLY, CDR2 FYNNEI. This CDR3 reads CASSDSPSTDTQYF. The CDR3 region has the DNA TGTGCCAGCAGTGATAGCCCTAGCACAGATACGCAGTATTTT.

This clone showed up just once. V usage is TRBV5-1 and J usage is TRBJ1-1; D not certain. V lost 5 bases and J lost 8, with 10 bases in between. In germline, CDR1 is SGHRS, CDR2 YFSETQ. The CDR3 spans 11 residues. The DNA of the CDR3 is TGCGCCAGCAGTTTAGGGAGAGAAGCTTTCTTT. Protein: CASSLGREAFF.

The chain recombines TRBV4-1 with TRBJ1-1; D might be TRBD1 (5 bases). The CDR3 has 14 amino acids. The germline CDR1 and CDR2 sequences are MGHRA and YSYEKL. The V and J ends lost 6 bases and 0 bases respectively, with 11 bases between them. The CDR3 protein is CASRATVMNTEAFF. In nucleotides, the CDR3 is TGCGCCAGCAGAGCGACAGTAATGAACACTGAAGCTTTCTTT.

This chain's CDR3 is CASSHLNRVNTEAFF. The CDR3 DNA sequence: TGCGCCAGCAGCCACCTTAACAGAGTGAACACTGAAGCTTTCTTT. The chain uses TRBV4-1 and TRBJ1-1; D gene ambiguous. Trimming shortened V by 3 bases and J by 0 bases, and 11 bases separated the two germline ends. The length of the CDR3 is 15 residues. In germline, CDR1 is MGHRA, CDR2 YSYEKL.

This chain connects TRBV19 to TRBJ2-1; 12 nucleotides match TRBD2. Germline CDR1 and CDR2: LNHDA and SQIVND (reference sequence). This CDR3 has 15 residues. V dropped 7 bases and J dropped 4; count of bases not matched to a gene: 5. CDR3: CASTLAGGIYNEQFF. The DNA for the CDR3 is TGTGCCAGTACACTAGCGGGAGGTATTTACAATGAGCAGTTCTTC.

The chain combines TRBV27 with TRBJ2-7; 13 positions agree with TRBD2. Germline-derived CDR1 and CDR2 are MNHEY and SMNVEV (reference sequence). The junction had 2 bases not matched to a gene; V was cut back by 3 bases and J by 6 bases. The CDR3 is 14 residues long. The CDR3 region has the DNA TGTGCCAGCAGTTTGGGACTAGCGGGAAGCGAGCAGTACTTC. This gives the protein CASSLGLAGSEQYF.

CDR3 amino acids: CASTPVNTEAFF. DNA of the CDR3: TGTGCCAGCACCCCCGTGAACACTGAAGCTTTCTTT. The rearrangement links TRBV7-9 to TRBJ1-1; D gene uncertain. CDR1 and CDR2 from the germline V gene are SEHNR and FQNEAQ (reference sequence). The CDR3 is 12 amino acids. Trimming stripped 7 bases from V and 0 bases from J, with 6 bases between.

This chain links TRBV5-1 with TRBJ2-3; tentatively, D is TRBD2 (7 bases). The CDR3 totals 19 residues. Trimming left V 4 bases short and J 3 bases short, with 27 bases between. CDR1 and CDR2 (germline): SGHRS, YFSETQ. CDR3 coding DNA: TGCGCCAGCAGCGAAACCGGGACACCCCCGGGACTAAGGACAGATACGCAGTATTTT. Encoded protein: CASSETGTPPGLRTDTQYF.

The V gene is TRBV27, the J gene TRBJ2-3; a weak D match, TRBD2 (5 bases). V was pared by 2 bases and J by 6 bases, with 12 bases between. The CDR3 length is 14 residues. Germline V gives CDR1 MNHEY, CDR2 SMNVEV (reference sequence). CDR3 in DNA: TGTGCCAGCAGTTTAGGTCGGGGATCCGATACGCAGTATTTT. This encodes CASSLGRGSDTQYF.

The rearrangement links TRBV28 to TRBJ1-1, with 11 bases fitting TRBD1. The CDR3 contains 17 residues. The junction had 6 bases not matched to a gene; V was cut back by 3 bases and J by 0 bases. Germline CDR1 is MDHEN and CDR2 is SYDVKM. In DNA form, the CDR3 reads TGTGCCAGCAGTTTCTCGGACAGGGGGCCTTTGAACACTGAAGCTTTCTTT. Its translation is CASSFSDRGPLNTEAFF.

The CDR3 is CATSRTSSYNEQFF. The CDR3 nucleotides read TGTGCCACCAGCCGGACTAGCTCCTACAATGAGCAGTTCTTC. V is TRBV15 and J is TRBJ2-1; 7 nucleotides agree with TRBD2. Losses at the gene ends were 5 bases for V and 0 bases for J; bases not matched to a gene: 1. The V gene's germline CDR1 is LNHNV and CDR2 YYDKDF (reference sequence). The CDR3 runs 14 residues. The variable domain in full, with the rest retrieved from reference TRBV15 and TRBJ2-1, is DAMVIQNPRYQVTQFGKPVTLSCSQTLNHNVMYWYQQKSSQAPKLLFHYYDKDFNNEADTPDNFQSRRPNTSFCFLDIRSPGLGDTAMYLCATSRTSSYNEQFFGPGTRLTVL.

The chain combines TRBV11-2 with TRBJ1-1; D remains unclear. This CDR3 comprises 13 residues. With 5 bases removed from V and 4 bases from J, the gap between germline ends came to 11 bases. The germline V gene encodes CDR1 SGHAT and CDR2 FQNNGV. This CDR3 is CASSPSRGTEAFF. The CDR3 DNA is TGTGCCAGCAGCCCCTCACGCGGCACTGAAGCTTTCTTT. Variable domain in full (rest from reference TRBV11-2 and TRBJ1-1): EAGVAQSPRYKIIEKRQSVAFWCNPISGHATLYWYQQILGQGPKLLIQFQNNGVVDDSQLPKDRFSAERLKGVDSTLKIQPAKLEDSAVYLCASSPSRGTEAFFGQGTRLTVV.